This TCR beta chain was sequenced in a study of early T cells in non-severe SARS-CoV-2 infection. Across the whole study: With bulk RNA from unsorted whole blood as input, sequencing yielded unpaired chains.

This clonotype was observed at least ten times. No antigen is known for it. Individual cDNA molecules were tagged with unique molecular identifiers. MiXCR, run by TCRdb on the 5' RACE reads, gives a single entry per CDR3 protein. The sample has approximately 67,000 distinct CDR3 sequences; 9.1% are singletons. CDR3 length: 12 amino acids. J gave up 3 bases and V 5 bases, and 1 base lay outside the gene matches. From germline, CDR1 is MNHNY and CDR2 SVGAGI (reference sequence). Findings of the study overall: Private and CD4 specificities were missed by VDJdb matching, skewed to anti-spike CD8.

This receptor was taken from an adult who was a healthcare worker with PCR-confirmed SARS-CoV-2 infection or an uninfected control (not recorded which). The material sequenced was whole blood. The chain recombines TRBV6-6 with TRBJ2-7, with 7 bases aligning to TRBD1. The CDR3 region is CASSDRVYEQYF. The CDR3 region has the DNA TGTGCCAGCAGTGACAGGGTCTACGAGCAGTACTTC.